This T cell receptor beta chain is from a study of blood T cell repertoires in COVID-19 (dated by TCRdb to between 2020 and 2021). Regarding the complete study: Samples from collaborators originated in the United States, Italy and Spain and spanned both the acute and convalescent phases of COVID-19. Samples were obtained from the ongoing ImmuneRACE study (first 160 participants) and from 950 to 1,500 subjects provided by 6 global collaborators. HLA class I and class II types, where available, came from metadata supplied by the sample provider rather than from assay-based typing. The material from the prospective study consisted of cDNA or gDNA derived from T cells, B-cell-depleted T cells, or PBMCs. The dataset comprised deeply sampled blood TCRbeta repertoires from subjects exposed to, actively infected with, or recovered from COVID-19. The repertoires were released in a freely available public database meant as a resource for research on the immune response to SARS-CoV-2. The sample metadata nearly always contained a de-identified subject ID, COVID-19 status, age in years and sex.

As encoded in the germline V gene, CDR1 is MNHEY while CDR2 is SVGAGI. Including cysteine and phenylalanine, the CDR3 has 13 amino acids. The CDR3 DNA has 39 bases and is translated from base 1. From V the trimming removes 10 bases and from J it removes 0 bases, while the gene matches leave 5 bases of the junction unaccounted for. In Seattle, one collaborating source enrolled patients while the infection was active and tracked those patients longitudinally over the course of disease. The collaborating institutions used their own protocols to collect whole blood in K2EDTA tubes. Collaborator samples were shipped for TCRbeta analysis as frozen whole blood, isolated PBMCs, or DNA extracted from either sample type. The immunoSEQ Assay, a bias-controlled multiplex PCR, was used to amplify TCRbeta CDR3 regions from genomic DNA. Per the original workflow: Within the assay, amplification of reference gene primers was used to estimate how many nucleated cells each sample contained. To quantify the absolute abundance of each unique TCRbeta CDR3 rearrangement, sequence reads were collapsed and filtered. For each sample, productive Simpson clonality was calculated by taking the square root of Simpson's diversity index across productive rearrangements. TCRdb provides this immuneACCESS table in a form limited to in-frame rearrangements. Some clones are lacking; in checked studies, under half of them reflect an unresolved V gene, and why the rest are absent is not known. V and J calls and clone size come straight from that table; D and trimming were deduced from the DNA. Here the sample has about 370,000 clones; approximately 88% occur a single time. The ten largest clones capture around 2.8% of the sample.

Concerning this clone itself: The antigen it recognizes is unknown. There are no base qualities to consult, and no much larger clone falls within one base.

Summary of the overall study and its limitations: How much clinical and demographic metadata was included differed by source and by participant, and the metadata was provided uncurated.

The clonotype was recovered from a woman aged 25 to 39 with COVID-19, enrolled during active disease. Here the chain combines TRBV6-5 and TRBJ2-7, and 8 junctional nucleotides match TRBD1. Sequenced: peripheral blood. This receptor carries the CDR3 CATGTGVSYEQYF. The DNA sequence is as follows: TGTGCCACCGGGACAGGTGTCTCCTACGAGCAGTACTTC.